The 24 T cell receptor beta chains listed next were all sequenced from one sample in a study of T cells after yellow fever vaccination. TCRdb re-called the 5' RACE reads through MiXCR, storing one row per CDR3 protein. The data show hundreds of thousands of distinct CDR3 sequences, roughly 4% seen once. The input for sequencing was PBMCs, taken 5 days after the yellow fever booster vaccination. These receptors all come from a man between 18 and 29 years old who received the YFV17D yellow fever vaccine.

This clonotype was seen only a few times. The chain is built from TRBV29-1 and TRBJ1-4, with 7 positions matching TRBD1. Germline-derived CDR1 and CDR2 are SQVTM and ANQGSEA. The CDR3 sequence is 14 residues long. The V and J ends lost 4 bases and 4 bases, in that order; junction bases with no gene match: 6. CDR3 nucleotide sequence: TGCAGCGTTGGCCGACAGGGCAATAATGAAAAACTGTTTTTT. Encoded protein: CSVGRQGNNEKLFF.

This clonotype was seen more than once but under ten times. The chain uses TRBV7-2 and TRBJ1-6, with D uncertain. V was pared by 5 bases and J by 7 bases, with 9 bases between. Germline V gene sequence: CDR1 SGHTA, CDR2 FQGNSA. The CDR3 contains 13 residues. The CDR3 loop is CASSLPTNSPLHF. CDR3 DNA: TGTGCCAGCAGCCTCCCGACCAATTCACCCCTCCACTTT.

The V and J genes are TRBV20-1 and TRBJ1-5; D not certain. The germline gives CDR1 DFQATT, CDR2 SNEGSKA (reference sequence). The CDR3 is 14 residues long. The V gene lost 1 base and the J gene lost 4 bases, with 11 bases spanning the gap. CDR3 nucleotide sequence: TGCAGTGCTAGAGTTGTTGGTGGGAATCAGCCCCAGCATTTT. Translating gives CSARVVGGNQPQHF.

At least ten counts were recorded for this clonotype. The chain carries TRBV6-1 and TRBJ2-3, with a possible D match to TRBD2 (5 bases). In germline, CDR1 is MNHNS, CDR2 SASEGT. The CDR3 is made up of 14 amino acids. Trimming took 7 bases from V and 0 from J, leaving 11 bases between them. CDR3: CASTPRGSTDTQYF. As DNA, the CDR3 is TGTGCCAGCACTCCCCGGGGTAGCACAGATACGCAGTATTTT.

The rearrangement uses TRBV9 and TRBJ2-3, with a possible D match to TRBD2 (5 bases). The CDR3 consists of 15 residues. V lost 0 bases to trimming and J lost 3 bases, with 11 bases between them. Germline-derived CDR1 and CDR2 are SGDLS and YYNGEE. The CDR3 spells CASSVDGVGTDTQYF. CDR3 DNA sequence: TGTGCCAGCAGCGTAGACGGGGTTGGGACAGATACGCAGTATTTT.

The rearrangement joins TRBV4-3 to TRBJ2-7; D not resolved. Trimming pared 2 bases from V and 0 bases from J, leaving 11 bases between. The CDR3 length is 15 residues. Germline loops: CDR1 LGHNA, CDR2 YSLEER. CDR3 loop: CASSQSTRSSYEQYF. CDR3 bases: TGCGCCAGCAGCCAATCTACCAGGAGCTCCTACGAGCAGTACTTC.

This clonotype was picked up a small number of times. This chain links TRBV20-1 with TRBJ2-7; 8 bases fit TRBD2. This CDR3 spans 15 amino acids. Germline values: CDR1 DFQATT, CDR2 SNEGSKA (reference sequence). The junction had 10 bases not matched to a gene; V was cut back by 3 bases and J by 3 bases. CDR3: CSASNFLAGDYEQYF. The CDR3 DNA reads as TGCAGTGCTAGCAATTTCCTAGCGGGCGACTACGAGCAGTACTTC.

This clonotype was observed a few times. The CDR3 bases are TGTGCCAGTAGTATAGACGGGGGGGCCCCACCTACCCAGTACTTC. It translates to CASSIDGGAPPTQYF. The chain joins TRBV19 to TRBJ2-5; 8 bases align to TRBD2. Trimming at V came to 0 bases and at J to 8 bases, leaving 8 bases not matched to a gene. Germline V gene lookup returns CDR1 LNHDA and CDR2 SQIVND (reference sequence). The CDR3 is 15 residues long.

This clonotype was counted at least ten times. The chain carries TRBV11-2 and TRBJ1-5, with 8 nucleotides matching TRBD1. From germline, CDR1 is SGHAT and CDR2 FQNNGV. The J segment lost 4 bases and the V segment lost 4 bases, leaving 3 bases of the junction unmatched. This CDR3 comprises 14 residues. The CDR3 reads CASSSRGLNQPQHF. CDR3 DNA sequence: TGTGCCAGCAGCTCCAGGGGGCTGAATCAGCCCCAGCATTTT.

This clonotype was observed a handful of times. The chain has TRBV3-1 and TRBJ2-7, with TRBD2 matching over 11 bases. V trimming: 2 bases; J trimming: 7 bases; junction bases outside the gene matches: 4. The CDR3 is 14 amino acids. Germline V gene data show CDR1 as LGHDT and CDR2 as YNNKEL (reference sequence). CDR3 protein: CASSQTSGGREQYF. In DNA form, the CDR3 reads TGTGCCAGCAGCCAAACTAGCGGGGGCCGGGAGCAGTACTTC.

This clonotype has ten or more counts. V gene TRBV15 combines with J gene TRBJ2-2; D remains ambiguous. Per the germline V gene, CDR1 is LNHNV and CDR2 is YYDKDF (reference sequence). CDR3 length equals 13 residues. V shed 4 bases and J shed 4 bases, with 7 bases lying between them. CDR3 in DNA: TGTGCCACCAGCACTCAATTCACCGGGGAGCTGTTTTTT. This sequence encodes CATSTQFTGELFF.

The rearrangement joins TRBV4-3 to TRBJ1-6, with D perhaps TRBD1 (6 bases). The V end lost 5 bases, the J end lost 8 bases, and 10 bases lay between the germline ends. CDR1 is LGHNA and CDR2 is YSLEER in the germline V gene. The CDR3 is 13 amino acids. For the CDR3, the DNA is TGCGCCAGCAGCATAGGGGGGGATTCACCCCTCCACTTT. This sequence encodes CASSIGGDSPLHF.

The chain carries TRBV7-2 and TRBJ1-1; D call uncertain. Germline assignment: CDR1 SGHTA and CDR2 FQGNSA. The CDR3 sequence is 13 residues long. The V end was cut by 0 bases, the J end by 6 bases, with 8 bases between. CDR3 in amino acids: CASSLAGSSEAFF. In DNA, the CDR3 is TGTGCCAGCAGCTTAGCAGGGAGCTCTGAAGCTTTCTTT.

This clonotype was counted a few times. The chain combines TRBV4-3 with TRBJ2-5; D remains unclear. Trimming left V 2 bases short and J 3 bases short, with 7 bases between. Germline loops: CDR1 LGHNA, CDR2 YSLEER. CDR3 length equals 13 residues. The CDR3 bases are TGCGCCAGCAGCCAAATACGGGAAGAGACCCAGTACTTC. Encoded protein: CASSQIREETQYF.

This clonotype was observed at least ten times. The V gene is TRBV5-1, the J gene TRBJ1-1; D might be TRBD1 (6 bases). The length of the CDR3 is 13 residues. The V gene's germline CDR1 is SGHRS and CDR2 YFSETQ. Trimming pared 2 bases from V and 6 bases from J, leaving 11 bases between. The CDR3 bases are TGCGCCAGCAGCTTCCAGGGGAGCCCTGAAGCTTTCTTT. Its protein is CASSFQGSPEAFF. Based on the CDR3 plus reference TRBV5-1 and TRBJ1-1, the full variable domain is KAGVTQTPRYLIKTRGQQVTLSCSPISGHRSVSWYQQTPGQGLQFLFEYFSETQRNKGNFPGRFSGRQFSNSRSEMNVSTLELGDSALYLCASSFQGSPEAFFGQGTRLTVV.

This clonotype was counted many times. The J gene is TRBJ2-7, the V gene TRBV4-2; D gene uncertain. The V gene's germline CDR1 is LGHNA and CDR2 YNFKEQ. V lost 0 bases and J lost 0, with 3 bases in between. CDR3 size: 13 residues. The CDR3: CASSQEFSYEQYF. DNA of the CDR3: TGTGCCAGCAGCCAAGAGTTCTCCTACGAGCAGTACTTC.

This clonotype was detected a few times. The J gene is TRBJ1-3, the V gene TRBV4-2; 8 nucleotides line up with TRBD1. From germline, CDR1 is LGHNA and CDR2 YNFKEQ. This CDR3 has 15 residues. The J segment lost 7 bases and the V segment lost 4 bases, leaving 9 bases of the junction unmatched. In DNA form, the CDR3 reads TGTGCCAGCAGCCTAGTGGACAGGGATGGCAACACCATATATTTT. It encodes CASSLVDRDGNTIYF.

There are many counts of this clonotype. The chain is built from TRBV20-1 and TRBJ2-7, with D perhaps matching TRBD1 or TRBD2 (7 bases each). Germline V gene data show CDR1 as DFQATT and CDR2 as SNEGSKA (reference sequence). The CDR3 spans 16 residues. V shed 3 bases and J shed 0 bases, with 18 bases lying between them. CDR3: CSASRDRGGSSYEQYF. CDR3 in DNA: TGCAGTGCTAGCCGGGACAGAGGCGGGAGCTCCTACGAGCAGTACTTC.

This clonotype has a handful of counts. The CDR3 DNA reads as TGCGCCAGCAGCCAGCTCGGGGGGTCCTCCTACAATGAGCAGTTCTTC. Translation: CASSQLGGSSYNEQFF. This chain links TRBV4-3 with TRBJ2-1, with TRBD2 identical over 7 bases. CDR1 and CDR2 from the germline V gene are LGHNA and YSLEER. The CDR3 has 16 residues. V shed 3 bases and J 0 bases; nucleotides not matched to a gene: 5.

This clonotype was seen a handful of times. CDR3 amino acids: CASSQALQGPYEQYV. Here the CDR3 DNA reads TGCGCCAGCAGCCAAGCCTTGCAGGGCCCATACGAGCAGTACGTC. This chain connects TRBV4-1 to TRBJ2-7, with D perhaps matching TRBD1 (5 bases). This CDR3 is 15 amino acids long. Trimming removed 1 base from V and 4 bases from J, with 14 bases in between. Germline lookup yields CDR1 MGHRA and CDR2 YSYEKL.

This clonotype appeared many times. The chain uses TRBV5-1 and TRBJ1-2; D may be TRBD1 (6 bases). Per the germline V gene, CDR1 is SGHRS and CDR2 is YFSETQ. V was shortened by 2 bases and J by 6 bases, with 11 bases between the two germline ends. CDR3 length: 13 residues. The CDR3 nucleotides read TGCGCCAGCAGCTTACAGGGTAGGGATGGCTACACCTTC. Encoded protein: CASSLQGRDGYTF.

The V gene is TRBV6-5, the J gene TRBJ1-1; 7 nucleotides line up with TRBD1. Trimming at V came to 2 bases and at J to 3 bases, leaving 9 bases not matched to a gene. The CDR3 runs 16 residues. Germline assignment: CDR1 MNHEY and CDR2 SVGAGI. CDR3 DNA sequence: TGTGCCAGCAGTTACACTAGACAGGGTCTGGACACTGAAGCTTTCTTT. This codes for CASSYTRQGLDTEAFF.

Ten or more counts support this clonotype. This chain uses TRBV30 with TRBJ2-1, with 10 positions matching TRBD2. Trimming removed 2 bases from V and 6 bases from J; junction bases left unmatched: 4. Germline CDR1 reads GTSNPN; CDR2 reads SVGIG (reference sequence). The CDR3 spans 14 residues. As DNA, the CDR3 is TGTGCCTGGAGTCCGCTAGCGGGGGCCAATGAGCAGTTCTTC. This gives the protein CAWSPLAGANEQFF. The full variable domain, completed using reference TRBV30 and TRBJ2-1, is SQTIHQWPATLVQPVGSPLSLECTVEGTSNPNLYWYRQAAGRGLQLLFYSVGIGQISSEVPQNLSASRPQDRQFILSSKKLLLSDSGFYLCAWSPLAGANEQFFGPGTRLTVL.

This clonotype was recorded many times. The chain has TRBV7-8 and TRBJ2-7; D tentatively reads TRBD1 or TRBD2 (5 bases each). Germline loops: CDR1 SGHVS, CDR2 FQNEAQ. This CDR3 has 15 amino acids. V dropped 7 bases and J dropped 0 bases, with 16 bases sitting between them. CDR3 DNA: TGTGCCAGCACCCAACGGCAGGGAGCCTCCTACGAGCAGTACTTC. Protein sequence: CASTQRQGASYEQYF.